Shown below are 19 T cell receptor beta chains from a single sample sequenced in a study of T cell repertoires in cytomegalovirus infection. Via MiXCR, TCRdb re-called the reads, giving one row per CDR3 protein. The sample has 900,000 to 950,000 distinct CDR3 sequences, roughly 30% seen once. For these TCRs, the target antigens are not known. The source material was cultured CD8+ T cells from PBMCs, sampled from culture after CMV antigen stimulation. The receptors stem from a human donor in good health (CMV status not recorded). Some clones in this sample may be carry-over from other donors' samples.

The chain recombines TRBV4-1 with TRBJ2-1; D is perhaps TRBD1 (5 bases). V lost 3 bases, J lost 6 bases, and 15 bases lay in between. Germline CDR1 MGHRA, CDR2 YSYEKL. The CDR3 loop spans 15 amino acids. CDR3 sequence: CASSQSEQGRNEQFF. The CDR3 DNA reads TGCGCCAGCAGCCAGTCGGAGCAGGGTCGCAATGAGCAGTTCTTC.

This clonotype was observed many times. The CDR3 region is CASSLSPSMNTEAFF. The CDR3 DNA reads as TGTGCCAGCAGCCTGTCCCCGAGTATGAACACTGAAGCTTTCTTT. The chain uses TRBV7-8 and TRBJ1-1; D not resolved. Germline V CDR1 and CDR2: SGHVS, FQNEAQ. Trimming left V 5 bases short and J 0 bases short, with 13 bases between. This CDR3 is built from 15 residues.

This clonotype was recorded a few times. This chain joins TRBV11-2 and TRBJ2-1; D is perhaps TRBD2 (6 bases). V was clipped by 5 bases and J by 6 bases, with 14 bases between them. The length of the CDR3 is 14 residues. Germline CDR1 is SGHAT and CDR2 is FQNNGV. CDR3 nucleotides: TGTGCCAGCAGCCAATTCCCGGGGGTCAATGAGCAGTTCTTC. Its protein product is CASSQFPGVNEQFF.

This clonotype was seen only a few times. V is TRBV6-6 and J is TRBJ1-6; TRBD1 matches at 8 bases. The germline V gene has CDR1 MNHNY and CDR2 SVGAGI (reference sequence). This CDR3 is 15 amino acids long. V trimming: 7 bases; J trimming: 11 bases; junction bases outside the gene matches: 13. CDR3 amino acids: CASTYGAQGAAPLHF. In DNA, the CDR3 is TGTGCCAGCACCTATGGGGCGCAGGGGGCTGCACCCCTCCACTTT.

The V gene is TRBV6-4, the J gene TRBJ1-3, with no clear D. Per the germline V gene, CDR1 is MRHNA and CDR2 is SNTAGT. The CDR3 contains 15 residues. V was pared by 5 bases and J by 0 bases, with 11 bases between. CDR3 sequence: CASSPDKSSGNTIYF. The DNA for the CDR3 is TGTGCCAGCAGTCCAGACAAGAGCTCTGGAAACACCATATATTTT.

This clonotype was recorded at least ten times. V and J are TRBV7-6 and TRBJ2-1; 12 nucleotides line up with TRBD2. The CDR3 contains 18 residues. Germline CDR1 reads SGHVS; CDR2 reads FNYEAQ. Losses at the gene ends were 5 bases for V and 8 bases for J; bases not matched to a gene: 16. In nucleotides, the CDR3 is TGTGCCAGCAGCCTGGGACTGTCTGCTAGCGGGGGGGCTTATGAGCAGTTCTTC. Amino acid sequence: CASSLGLSASGGAYEQFF.

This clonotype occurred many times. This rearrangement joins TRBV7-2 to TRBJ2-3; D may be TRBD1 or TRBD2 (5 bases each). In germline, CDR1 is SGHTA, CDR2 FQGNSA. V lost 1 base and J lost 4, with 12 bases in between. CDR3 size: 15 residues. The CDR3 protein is CASSLVMGRADTQYF. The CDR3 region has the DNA TGTGCCAGCAGCTTAGTTATGGGACGGGCAGATACGCAGTATTTT.

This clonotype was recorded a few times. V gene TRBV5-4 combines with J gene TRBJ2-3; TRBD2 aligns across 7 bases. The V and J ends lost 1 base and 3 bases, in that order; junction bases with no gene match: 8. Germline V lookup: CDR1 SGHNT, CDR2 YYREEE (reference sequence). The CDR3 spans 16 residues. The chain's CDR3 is CASSLSGGFATDTQYF. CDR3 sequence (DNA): TGTGCCAGCAGCTTGTCCGGGGGGTTCGCGACAGATACGCAGTATTTT. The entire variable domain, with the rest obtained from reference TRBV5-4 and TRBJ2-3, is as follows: ETGVTQSPTHLIKTRGQQVTLRCSSQSGHNTVSWYQQALGQGPQFIFQYYREEENGRGNFPPRFSGLQFPNYSSELNVNALELDDSALYLCASSLSGGFATDTQYFGPGTRLTVL.

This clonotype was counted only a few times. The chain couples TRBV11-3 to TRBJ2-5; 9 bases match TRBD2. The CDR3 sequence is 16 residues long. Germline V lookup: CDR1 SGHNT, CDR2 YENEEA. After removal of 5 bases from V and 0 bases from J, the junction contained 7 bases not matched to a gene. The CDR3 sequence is CASSPGLASNQETQYF. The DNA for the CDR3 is TGTGCCAGCAGCCCCGGACTAGCGAGTAACCAAGAGACCCAGTACTTC. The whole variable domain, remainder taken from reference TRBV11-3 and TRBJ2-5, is EAGVVQSPRYKIIEKKQPVAFWCNPISGHNTLYWYLQNLGQGPELLIRYENEEAVDDSQLPKDRFSAERLKGVDSTLKIQPAELGDSAVYLCASSPGLASNQETQYFGPGTRLLVL.

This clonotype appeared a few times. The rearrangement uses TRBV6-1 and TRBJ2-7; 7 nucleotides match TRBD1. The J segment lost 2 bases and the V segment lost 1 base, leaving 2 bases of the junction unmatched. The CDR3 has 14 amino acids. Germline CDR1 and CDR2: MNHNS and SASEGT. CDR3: CASSEGQGAYEQYF. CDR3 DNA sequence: TGTGCCAGCAGTGAAGGGCAGGGGGCCTACGAGCAGTACTTC.

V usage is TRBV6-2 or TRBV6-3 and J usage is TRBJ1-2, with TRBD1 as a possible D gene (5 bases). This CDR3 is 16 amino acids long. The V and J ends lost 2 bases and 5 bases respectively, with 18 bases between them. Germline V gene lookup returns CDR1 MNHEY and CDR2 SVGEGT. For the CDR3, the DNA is TGTGCCAGCAGTTACCCAACCTCCGGGACCACATATGGCTACACCTTC. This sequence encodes CASSYPTSGTTYGYTF.

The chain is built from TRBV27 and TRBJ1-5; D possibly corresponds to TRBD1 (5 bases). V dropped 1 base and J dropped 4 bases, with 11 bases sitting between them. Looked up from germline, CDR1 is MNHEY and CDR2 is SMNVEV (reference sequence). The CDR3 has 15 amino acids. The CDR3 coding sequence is TGTGCCAGCAGTTTATACCAGGGTGGGAATCAGCCCCAGCATTTT. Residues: CASSLYQGGNQPQHF.

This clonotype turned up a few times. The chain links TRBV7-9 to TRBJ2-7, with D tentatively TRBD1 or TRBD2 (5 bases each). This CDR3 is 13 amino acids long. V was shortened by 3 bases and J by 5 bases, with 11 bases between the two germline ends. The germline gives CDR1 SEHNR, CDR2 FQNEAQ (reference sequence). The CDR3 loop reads CASSFVEGHEQYF. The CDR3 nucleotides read TGTGCCAGCAGCTTTGTTGAGGGACACGAGCAGTACTTC.

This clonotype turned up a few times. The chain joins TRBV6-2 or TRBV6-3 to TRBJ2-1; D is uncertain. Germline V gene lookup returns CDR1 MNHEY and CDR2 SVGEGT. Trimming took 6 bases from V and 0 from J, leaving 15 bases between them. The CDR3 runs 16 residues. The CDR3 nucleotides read TGTGCCAGCAGCCTACTTAGCTCCAGCTCCTACAATGAGCAGTTCTTC. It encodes CASSLLSSSSYNEQFF.

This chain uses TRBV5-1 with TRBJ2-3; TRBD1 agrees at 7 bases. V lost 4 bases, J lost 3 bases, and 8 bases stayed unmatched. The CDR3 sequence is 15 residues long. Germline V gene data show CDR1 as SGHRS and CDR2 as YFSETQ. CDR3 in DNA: TGCGCCAGCAGCCCCACAGGGGTCGGAACAGATACGCAGTATTTT. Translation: CASSPTGVGTDTQYF.

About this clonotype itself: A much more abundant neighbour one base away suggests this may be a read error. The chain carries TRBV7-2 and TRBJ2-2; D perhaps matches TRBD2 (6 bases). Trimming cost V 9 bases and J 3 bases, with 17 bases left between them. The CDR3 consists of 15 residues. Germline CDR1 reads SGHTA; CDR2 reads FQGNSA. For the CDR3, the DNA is TGTGCCAGTTGGGATCGGCGGAGGGACACCGGGGAGCTGTTTTTT. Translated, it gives CASWDRRRDTGELFF.

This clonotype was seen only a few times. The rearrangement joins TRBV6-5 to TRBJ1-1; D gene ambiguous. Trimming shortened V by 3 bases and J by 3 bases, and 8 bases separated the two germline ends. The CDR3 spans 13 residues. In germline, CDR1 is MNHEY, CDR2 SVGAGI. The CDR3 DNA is TGTGCCAGCAGTTATGGGGAGTACACTGAAGCTTTCTTT. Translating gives CASSYGEYTEAFF.

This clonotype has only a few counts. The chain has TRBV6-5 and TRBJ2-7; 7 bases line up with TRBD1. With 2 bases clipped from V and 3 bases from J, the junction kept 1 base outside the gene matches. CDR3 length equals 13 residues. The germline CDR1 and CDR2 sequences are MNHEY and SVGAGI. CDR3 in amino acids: CASSYTGDYEQYF. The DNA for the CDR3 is TGTGCCAGCAGTTACACAGGGGACTACGAGCAGTACTTC.

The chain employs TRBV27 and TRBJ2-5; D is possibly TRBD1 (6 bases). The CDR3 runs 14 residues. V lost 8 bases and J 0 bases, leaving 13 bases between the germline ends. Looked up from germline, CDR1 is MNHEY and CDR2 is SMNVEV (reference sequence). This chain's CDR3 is CASRDTEYQETQYF. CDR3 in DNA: TGTGCCAGCCGGGACACTGAGTACCAAGAGACCCAGTACTTC.